This T cell receptor (beta chain) was sequenced for a study of CD8 T cells in Susac syndrome. With random hexamers, about 0.45 to 1 ug RNA was reverse transcribed. TCRdb reprocessed the immunoSEQ multiplex PCR reads via MiXCR and lists one record per CDR3 protein. The sample gives approximately 270,000 distinct CDR3 sequences, about 94% of which show up once; approximately 0.07% is in the top ten. The V gene's germline CDR1 is SGHTA and CDR2 FQGTGA. The CDR3 extends over 15 amino acids. Germline trimming cut 5 bases from V and 6 bases from J; bases unmatched to any gene: 9. This clonotype originated in a human donor with multiple sclerosis. Sequencing was performed on CD4+ T cells from PBMCs. The chain joins TRBV7-3 to TRBJ2-1; 8 nucleotides match TRBD2. The CDR3: CASSPPGLVGNEQFF. The DNA for the CDR3 is TGTGCCAGCAGCCCCCCGGGACTAGTAGGCAATGAGCAGTTCTTC.